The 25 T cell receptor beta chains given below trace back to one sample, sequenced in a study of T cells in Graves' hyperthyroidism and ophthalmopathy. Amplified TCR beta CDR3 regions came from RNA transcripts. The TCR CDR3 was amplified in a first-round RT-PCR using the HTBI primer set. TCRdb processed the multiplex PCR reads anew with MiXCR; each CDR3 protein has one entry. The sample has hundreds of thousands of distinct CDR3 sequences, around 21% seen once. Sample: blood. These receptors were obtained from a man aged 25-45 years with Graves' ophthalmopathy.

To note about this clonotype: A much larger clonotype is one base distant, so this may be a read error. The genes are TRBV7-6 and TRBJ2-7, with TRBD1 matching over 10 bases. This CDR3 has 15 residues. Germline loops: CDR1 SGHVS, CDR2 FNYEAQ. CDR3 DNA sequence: TGTGCCGGCAGCTCAGTAGGACAGGGGGGATACGAGCAGTACTTC. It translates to CAGSSVGQGGYEQYF.

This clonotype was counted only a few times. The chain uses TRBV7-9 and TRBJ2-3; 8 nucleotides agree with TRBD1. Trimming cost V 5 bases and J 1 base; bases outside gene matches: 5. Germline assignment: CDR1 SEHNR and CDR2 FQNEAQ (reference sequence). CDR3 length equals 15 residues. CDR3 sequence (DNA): TGTGCCAGCAGCCCGACAGGGGCTGGCACAGATACGCAGTATTTT. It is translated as CASSPTGAGTDTQYF.

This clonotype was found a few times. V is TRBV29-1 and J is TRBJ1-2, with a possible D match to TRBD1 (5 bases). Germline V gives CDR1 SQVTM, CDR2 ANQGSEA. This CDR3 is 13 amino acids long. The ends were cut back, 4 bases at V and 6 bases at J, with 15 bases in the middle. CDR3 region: CSVAETEYDGYTF. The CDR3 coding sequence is TGCAGCGTTGCCGAGACAGAGTACGATGGCTACACCTTC.

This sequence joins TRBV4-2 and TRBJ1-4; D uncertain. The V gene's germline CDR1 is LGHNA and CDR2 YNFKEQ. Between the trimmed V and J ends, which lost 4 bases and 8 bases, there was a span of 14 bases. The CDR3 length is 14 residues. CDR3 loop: CASSPGTGREKLFF. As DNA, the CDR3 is TGTGCCAGCAGCCCCGGAACGGGGAGGGAAAAACTGTTTTTT.

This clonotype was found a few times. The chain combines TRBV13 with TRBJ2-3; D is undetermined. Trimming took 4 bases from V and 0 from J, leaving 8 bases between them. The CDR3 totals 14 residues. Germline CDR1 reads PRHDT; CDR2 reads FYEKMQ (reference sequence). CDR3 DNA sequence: TGTGCCAGCAGCTCCTTAGTAAGCACAGATACGCAGTATTTT. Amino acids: CASSSLVSTDTQYF.

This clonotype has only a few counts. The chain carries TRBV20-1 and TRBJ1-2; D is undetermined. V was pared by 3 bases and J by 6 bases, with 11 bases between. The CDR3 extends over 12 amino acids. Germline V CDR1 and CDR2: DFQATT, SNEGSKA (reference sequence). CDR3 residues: CSASTLQDGYTF. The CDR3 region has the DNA TGCAGTGCTAGCACGCTGCAGGATGGCTACACCTTC.

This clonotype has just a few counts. The CDR3 bases are TGTGCCTGGACGGCAGACTCTGGAAACACCATATATTTT. Amino acids: CAWTADSGNTIYF. V gene TRBV30 combines with J gene TRBJ1-3; D call uncertain. The ends were cut back, 4 bases at V and 0 bases at J, with 7 bases in the middle. The CDR3 loop spans 13 amino acids. Germline V gene sequence: CDR1 GTSNPN, CDR2 SVGIG (reference sequence).

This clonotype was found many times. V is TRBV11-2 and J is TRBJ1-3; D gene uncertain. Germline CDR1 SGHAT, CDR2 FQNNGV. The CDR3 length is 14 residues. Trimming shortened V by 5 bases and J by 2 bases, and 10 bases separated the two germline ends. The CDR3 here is CASSASVAGNTIYF. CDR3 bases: TGTGCCAGCAGCGCCAGCGTTGCTGGAAACACCATATATTTT. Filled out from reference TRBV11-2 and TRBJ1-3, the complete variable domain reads EAGVAQSPRYKIIEKRQSVAFWCNPISGHATLYWYQQILGQGPKLLIQFQNNGVVDDSQLPKDRFSAERLKGVDSTLKIQPAKLEDSAVYLCASSASVAGNTIYFGEGSWLTVV.

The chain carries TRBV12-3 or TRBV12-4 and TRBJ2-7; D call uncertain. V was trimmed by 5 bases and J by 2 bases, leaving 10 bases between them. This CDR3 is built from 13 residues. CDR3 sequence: CASSPSTPYEQYF. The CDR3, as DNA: TGTGCCAGCAGTCCATCCACCCCCTACGAGCAGTACTTC.

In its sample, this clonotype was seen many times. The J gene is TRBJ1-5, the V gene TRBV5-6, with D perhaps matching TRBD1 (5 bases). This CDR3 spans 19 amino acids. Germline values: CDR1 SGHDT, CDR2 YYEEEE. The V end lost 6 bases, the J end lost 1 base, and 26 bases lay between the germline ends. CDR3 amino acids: CASTSWGKERSYSNQPQHF. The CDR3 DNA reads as TGTGCCAGCACCTCTTGGGGGAAGGAAAGATCGTACAGCAATCAGCCCCAGCATTTT.

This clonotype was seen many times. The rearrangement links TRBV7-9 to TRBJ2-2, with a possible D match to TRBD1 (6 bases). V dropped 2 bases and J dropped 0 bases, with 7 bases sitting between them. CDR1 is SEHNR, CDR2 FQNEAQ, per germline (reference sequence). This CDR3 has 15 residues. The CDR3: CASSLQGPNTGELFF. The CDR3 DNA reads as TGTGCCAGCAGCTTACAGGGGCCGAACACCGGGGAGCTGTTTTTT.

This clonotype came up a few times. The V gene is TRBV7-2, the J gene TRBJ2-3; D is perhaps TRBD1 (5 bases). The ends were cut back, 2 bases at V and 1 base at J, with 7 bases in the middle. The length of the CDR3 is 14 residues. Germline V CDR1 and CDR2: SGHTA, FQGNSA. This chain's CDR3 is CASSLIGGTDTQYF. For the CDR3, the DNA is TGTGCCAGCAGCTTAATAGGGGGCACAGATACGCAGTATTTT.

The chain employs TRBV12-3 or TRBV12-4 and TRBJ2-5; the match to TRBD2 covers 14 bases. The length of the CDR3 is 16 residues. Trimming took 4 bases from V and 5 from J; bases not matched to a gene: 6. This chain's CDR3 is CASSSSGTSGSETQYF. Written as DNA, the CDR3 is TGTGCCAGCAGTTCCTCCGGGACTAGCGGGAGTGAGACCCAGTACTTC.

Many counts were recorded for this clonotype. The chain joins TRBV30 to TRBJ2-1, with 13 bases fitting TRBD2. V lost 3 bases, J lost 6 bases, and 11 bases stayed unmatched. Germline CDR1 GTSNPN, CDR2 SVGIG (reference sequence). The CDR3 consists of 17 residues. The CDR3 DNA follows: TGTGCCTGGAGGCACCCGGGACTAGCGGGATGGGGCAATGAGCAGTTCTTC. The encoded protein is CAWRHPGLAGWGNEQFF. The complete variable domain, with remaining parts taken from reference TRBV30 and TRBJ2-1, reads SQTIHQWPATLVQPVGSPLSLECTVEGTSNPNLYWYRQAAGRGLQLLFYSVGIGQISSEVPQNLSASRPQDRQFILSSKKLLLSDSGFYLCAWRHPGLAGWGNEQFFGPGTRLTVL.

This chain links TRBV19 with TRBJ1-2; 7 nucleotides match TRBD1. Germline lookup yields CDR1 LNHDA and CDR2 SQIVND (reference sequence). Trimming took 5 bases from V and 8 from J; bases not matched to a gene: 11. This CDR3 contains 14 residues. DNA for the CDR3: TGTGCCAGTAGTGTCTCCGGGACAGTTGGCGGCTACACCTTC. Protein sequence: CASSVSGTVGGYTF.

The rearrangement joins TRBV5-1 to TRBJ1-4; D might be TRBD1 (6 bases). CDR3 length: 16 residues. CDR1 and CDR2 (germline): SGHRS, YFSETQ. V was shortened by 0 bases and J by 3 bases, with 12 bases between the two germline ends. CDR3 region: CASSLEPQGPNEKLFF. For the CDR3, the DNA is TGCGCCAGCAGCTTGGAGCCTCAGGGGCCTAATGAAAAACTGTTTTTT.

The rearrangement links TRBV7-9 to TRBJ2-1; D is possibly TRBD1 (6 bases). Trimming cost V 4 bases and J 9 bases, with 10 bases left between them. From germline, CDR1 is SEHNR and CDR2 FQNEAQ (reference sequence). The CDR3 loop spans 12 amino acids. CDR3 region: CASSSGTTEQFF. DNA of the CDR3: TGTGCCAGCAGCTCAGGGACAACTGAGCAGTTCTTC.

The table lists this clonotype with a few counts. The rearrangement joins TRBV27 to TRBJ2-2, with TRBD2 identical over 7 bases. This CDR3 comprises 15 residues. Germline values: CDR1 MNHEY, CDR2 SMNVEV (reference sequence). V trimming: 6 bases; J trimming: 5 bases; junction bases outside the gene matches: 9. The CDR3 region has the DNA TGTGCCAGCAGGGGGGGGAGGGTAGGAACCGGGGAGCTGTTTTTT. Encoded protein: CASRGGRVGTGELFF.

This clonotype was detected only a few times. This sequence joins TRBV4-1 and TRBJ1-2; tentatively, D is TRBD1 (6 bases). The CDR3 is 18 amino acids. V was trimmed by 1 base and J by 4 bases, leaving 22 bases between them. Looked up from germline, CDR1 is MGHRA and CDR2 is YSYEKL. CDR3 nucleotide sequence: TGCGCCAGCAGCCAAGCACCCCATGTGGGGGCCGGGGTCTATGGCTACACCTTC. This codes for CASSQAPHVGAGVYGYTF.

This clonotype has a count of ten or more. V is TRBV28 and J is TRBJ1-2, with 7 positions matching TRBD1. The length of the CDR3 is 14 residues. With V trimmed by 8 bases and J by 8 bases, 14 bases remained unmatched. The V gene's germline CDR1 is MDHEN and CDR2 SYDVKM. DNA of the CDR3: TGTGCCAGCCACCCGGGACAGCCAAACGAGGGCTACACCTTC. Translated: CASHPGQPNEGYTF.

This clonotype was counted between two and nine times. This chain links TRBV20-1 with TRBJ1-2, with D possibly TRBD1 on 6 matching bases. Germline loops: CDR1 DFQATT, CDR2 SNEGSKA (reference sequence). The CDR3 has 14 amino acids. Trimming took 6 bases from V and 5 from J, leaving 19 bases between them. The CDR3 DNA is TGCAGTGCCTCAAGACAGGAAACCTTATATGGCTACACCTTC. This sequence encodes CSASRQETLYGYTF.

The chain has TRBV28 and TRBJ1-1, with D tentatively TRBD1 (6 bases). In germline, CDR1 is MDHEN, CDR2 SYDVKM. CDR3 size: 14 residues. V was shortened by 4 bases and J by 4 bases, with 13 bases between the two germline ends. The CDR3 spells CASSSTTGTTEAFF. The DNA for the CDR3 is TGTGCCAGCAGTTCAACCACAGGGACCACTGAAGCTTTCTTT.

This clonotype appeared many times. The CDR3 sequence is CSAYRGDSYEQYF. The CDR3 region has the DNA TGCAGTGCTTACAGGGGGGACTCCTACGAGCAGTACTTC. V gene TRBV20-1 combines with J gene TRBJ2-7, with TRBD1 matching over 8 bases. The junction had 3 bases not matched to a gene; V was cut back by 5 bases and J by 0 bases. The CDR3 spans 13 residues. Germline CDR1 and CDR2: DFQATT and SNEGSKA (reference sequence).

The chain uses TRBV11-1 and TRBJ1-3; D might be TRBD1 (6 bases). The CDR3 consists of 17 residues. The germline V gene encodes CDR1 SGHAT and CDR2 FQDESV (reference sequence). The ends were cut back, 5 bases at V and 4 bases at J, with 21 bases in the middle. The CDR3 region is CASSPRTASSIGNTIYF. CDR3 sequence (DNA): TGTGCCAGCAGCCCCAGGACAGCCTCATCGATCGGAAACACCATATATTTT.

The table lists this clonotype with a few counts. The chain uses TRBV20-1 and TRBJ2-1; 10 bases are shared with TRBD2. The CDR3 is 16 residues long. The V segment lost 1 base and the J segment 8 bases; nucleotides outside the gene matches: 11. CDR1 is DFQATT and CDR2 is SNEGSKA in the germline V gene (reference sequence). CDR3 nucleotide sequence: TGCAGTGCTAGAGGGGCCGGGACTAGCGAGTTGGATGAGCAGTTCTTC. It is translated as CSARGAGTSELDEQFF.